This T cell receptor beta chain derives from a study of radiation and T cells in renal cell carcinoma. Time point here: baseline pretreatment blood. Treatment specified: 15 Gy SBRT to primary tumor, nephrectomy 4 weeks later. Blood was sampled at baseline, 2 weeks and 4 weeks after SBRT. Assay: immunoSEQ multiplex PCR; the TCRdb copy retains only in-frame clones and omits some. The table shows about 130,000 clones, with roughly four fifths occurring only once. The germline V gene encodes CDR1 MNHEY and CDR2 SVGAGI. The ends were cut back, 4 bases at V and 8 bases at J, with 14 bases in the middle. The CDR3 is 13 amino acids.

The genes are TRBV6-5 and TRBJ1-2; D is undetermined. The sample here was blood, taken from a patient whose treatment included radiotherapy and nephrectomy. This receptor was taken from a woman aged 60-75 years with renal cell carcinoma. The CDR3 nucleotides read TGTGCCAGCAGTTCCCCGGGCCCCAGCGGCTACACCTTC. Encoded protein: CASSSPGPSGYTF.